The T cell receptor (beta chain) under discussion was sequenced for a study of control samples from healthy donors and cancer patients. The germline gives CDR1 GTSNPN, CDR2 SVGIG (reference sequence). The CDR3 has 16 residues. The J segment lost 3 bases and the V segment lost 3 bases, leaving 12 bases of the junction unmatched. Assay used: immunoSEQ multiplex PCR; TCRdb lists only in-frame clones, some missing. Counted here are 85,000 to 110,000 clones, roughly 91% occurring once; the ten biggest clones make up approximately 19%. This clone was detected a few times. This receptor was identified in a man in his fifties or sixties with lung cancer. J is TRBJ1-2 and V is TRBV30; 8 bases are a match to TRBD1. Sequences were obtained from PBMCs. The CDR3 loop is CAWSSDRVYVYYGYTF. CDR3 sequence (DNA): TGTGCCTGGAGCTCGGACAGGGTCTATGTTTACTATGGCTACACCTTC.